The 7 T cell receptor beta chains given below trace back to one sample, sequenced in a study of blood T cell repertoires in COVID-19 (dated by TCRdb to between 2020 and 2021). Libraries were prepared through the immunoSEQ multiplex PCR assay. TCRdb provides this immuneACCESS table in a form limited to in-frame rearrangements. Some clones are lacking; in checked studies, under half of them reflect an unresolved V gene, and why the rest are absent is not known. The sample table contains hundreds of thousands of clones; only one count was recorded for about 88% of them. Of the sample, around 1.5% is held by the ten largest clones. Sequenced sample: PBMCs or T cells enriched from blood (not recorded which). The receptors here all came from a woman between 18 and 29 years old who had been exposed to COVID-19.

About this clone itself: Other DNA sequences in this sample translate to the same CDR3. This chain connects TRBV19 to TRBJ2-7; 9 nucleotides align to TRBD1. The CDR3 is 14 residues long. The V gene's germline CDR1 is LNHDA and CDR2 SQIVND (reference sequence). Trimming at V came to 4 bases and at J to 1 base, leaving 2 bases not matched to a gene. The CDR3, as DNA: TGTGCCAGTAGTACGGACAGGGGTTCCTACGAGCAGTACTTC. Amino acids: CASSTDRGSYEQYF.

The rearrangement links TRBV28 to TRBJ2-2; possible D gene TRBD1, 6 bases. CDR3 length equals 13 residues. With 5 bases removed from V and 8 bases from J, the gap between germline ends came to 12 bases. CDR1 is MDHEN, CDR2 SYDVKM, per germline. CDR3 sequence (DNA): TGTGCCAGCAGTCCGACCGGGACAGGGGAGCTGTTTTTT. This translates into CASSPTGTGELFF.

V is TRBV6-1 and J is TRBJ2-3; perhaps TRBD1 as D (6 bases). The CDR3 is 16 amino acids. V was pared by 2 bases and J by 2 bases, with 14 bases between. Germline CDR1 and CDR2: MNHNS and SASEGT. CDR3 DNA: TGTGCCAGCAGTGAACATCCCAGGGGACCCACAGATACGCAGTATTTT. It is translated as CASSEHPRGPTDTQYF.

The V and J genes are TRBV3-1 (or the pseudogene TRBV3-2) and TRBJ1-1; D is undetermined. Per germline, CDR1 LGHDT and CDR2 YNNKEL (reference sequence). The CDR3 covers 16 residues. V lost 1 base, J lost 0 bases, and 12 bases lay in between. CDR3 in DNA: TGTGCCAGCAGCCAAGGTCAGGATTTGATGAACACTGAAGCTTTCTTT. Translation: CASSQGQDLMNTEAFF.

V gene TRBV28 combines with J gene TRBJ2-7, with D unclear. The CDR3 length is 14 residues. The germline V and J ends were trimmed by 1 base and 5 bases, with 12 bases remaining between them. The germline CDR1 and CDR2 sequences are MDHEN and SYDVKM. The CDR3 DNA reads as TGTGCCAGCAGTTTATCTCCTAGTCTCGACGAGCAGTACTTC. This sequence encodes CASSLSPSLDEQYF.

Regarding this clone: The identical CDR3 is also encoded by other nucleotide sequences in the sample. V gene TRBV7-9 combines with J gene TRBJ2-1; 8 nucleotides line up with TRBD1. There are 14 residues in the CDR3. V shed 5 bases, J shed 8 bases, and the junction held 8 bases outside the gene matches. Germline V lookup: CDR1 SEHNR, CDR2 FQNEAQ (reference sequence). Here the CDR3 DNA reads TGTGCCAGCAGCCTAGGACAGGGATGGGATGAGCAGTTCTTC. Translated, it gives CASSLGQGWDEQFF. Full variable domain (outside the CDR3, taken from reference TRBV7-9 and TRBJ2-1): DTGVSQNPRHKITKRGQNVTFRCDPISEHNRLYWYRQTLGQGPEFLTYFQNEAQLEKSRLLSDRFSAERPKGSFSTLEIQRTEQGDSAMYLCASSLGQGWDEQFFGPGTRLTVL.

This chain uses TRBV19 with TRBJ1-2; 8 nucleotides agree with TRBD1. Trimming removed 6 bases from V and 2 bases from J; junction bases left unmatched: 5. Germline values: CDR1 LNHDA, CDR2 SQIVND (reference sequence). The CDR3 spans 14 residues. The CDR3 nucleotides are TGTGCCAGTAGCTGGACAGGGAAGAACTATGGCTACACCTTC. Translating gives CASSWTGKNYGYTF.